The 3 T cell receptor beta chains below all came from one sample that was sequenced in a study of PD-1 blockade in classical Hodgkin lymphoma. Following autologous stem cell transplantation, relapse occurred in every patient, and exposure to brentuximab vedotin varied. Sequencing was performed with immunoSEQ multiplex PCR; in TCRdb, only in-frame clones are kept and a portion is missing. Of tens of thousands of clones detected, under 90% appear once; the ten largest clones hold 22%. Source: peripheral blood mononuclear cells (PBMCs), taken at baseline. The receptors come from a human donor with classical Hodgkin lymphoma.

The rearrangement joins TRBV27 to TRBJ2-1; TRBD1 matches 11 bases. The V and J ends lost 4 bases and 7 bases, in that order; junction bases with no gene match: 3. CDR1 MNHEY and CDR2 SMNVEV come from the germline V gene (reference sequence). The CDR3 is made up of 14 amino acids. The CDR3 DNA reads TGTGCCAGCAGTTGGACAGGGGGCAGGAATGAGCAGTTCTTC. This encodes CASSWTGGRNEQFF.

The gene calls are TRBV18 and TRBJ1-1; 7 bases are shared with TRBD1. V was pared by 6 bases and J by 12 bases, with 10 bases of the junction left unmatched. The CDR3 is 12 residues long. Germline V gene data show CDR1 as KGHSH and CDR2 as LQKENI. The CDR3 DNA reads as TGTGCCAGCTCTCAGGCCCAGGGGGGAACTTTCTTT. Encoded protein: CASSQAQGGTFF.

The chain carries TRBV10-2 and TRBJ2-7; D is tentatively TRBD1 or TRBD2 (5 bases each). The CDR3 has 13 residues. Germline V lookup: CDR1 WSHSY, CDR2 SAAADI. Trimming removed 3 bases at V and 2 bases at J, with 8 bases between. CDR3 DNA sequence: TGCGCCAGCAGTGAAAGGGACGCCTACGAGCAGTACTTC. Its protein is CASSERDAYEQYF.